The 25 T cell receptor beta chains listed next were all sequenced from one sample in a study of monozygotic twins with inflammatory bowel disease. TCRdb re-called the 5' RACE reads and shows each CDR3 protein once, DNA omitted. The sample has 95,000 to 110,000 distinct CDR3 sequences, and its top ten clones hold roughly 1.9%. Sequencing used blood. The source of these receptors is a human donor with ulcerative colitis or Crohn's disease, or a healthy co-twin of an affected twin (not recorded which).

This chain joins TRBV7-8 and TRBJ2-1; TCRdb outputs TRBD2, but without DNA this stays unchecked. Germline loops: CDR1 SGHVS, CDR2 FQNEAQ. The CDR3 runs to 18 residues. Here the CDR3 reads CASSLVTSGSSGKNEQFF.

The chain links TRBV11-2 to TRBJ2-6; TCRdb names TRBD1, which stays unverified in the absence of DNA. The germline gives CDR1 SGHAT, CDR2 FQNNGV. This CDR3 has 20 amino acids. This CDR3 reads CASRQNAYRGSNSGANVLTF.

The V call is TRBV5-6, the J call TRBJ2-7; without DNA, the TCRdb call of TRBD1 cannot be checked. CDR1 and CDR2 (germline): SGHDT, YYEEEE. The CDR3 runs 15 residues. The chain's CDR3 is CASSLEGFLRSEQYF.

V and J are TRBV10-3 and TRBJ1-2; the TRBD1 assignment by TCRdb is unverifiable without DNA. The germline gives CDR1 ENHRY, CDR2 SYGVKD. The CDR3 extends over 13 amino acids. The CDR3 here is CASGQGLDYGYTF.

The gene calls are TRBV10-3 and TRBJ2-7; the D gene TCRdb calls, TRBD1, cannot be checked with no DNA. Germline V CDR1 and CDR2: ENHRY, SYGVKD. CDR3 size: 15 residues. This CDR3 is CAISDSQTGTYEQYF.

The V call is TRBV12-3 or TRBV12-4, the J call TRBJ2-1; the TCRdb D gene call, TRBD2, has no DNA to confirm it. CDR3 length equals 16 residues. CDR3: CASTKQRLAGFPEQFF.

The chain links TRBV7-2 to TRBJ2-5. The CDR3 length is 13 residues. Germline values: CDR1 SGHTA, CDR2 FQGNSA. CDR3 in amino acids: CASSLERGETQYF.

This chain links TRBV19 with TRBJ2-3; TCRdb designates TRBD2, a call that cannot be tested without DNA. Looked up from germline, CDR1 is LNHDA and CDR2 is SQIVND (reference sequence). The length of the CDR3 is 15 residues. CDR3 sequence reads: CASSSSRTSWDTQYF. The entire variable domain, with the rest obtained from reference TRBV19 and TRBJ2-3, is as follows: DGGITQSPKYLFRKEGQNVTLSCEQNLNHDAMYWYRQDPGQGLRLIYYSQIVNDFQKGDIAEGYSVSREKKESFPLTVTSAQKNPTAFYLCASSSSRTSWDTQYFGPGTRLTVL.

The chain couples TRBV9 to TRBJ2-7; TCRdb reports TRBD2, a call that lacks DNA to check it against. Germline V gene sequence: CDR1 SGDLS, CDR2 YYNGEE. The CDR3 extends over 16 amino acids. The CDR3 sequence is CASSVAPSGSLGEQYF.

This chain joins TRBV7-3 and TRBJ2-2; the D call of TRBD2 rests on TCRdb alone, since no DNA is present to check it. This CDR3 region has 15 residues. The germline CDR1 and CDR2 sequences are SGHTA and FQGTGA. This chain's CDR3 is CASSLGLAGTGELFF. Together with reference TRBV7-3 and TRBJ2-2, the CDR3 gives the full variable domain: GAGVSQTPSNKVTEKGKYVELRCDPISGHTALYWYRQSLGQGPEFLIYFQGTGAADDSGLPNDRFFAVRPEGSVSTLKIQRTERGDSAVYLCASSLGLAGTGELFFGEGSRLTVL.

This chain connects TRBV3-1 to TRBJ2-7. Germline V gene sequence: CDR1 LGHDT, CDR2 YNNKEL (reference sequence). CDR3 length equals 13 residues. CDR3 in amino acids: CASSQDQSYEQYF.

The chain uses TRBV10-3 and TRBJ2-1; the D call of TRBD2 rests on TCRdb alone, since no DNA is present to check it. Germline V gives CDR1 ENHRY, CDR2 SYGVKD. The CDR3 sequence is 17 residues long. CDR3: CAISDTFIASGDNEQFF.

The chain combines TRBV5-1 with TRBJ1-2. The germline V gene has CDR1 SGHRS and CDR2 YFSETQ. This CDR3 has 15 residues. CDR3 protein: CASSLEASRLGGYTF.

CDR3 sequence reads: CASSFALNRRTEAFF. The genes are TRBV27 and TRBJ1-1; checking the TCRdb D call of TRBD1 is not possible without DNA. The CDR3 contains 15 residues. CDR1 MNHEY and CDR2 SMNVEV come from the germline V gene (reference sequence).

The chain recombines TRBV29-1 with TRBJ2-1; without DNA, the TCRdb call of TRBD2 cannot be checked. The germline V gene encodes CDR1 SQVTM and CDR2 ANQGSEA. The CDR3 is 13 amino acids. This chain's CDR3 is CSAERASYNEQFF.

The V and J genes are TRBV20-1 and TRBJ2-3. The CDR3 has 18 residues. Germline CDR1 and CDR2: DFQATT and SNEGSKA (reference sequence). The CDR3 here is CSARVVLVGRISTDTQYF.

The chain recombines TRBV4-2 with TRBJ2-5; TCRdb lists TRBD2, though no DNA is available to test this call. Per germline, CDR1 LGHNA and CDR2 YNFKEQ. This CDR3 is built from 20 residues. This CDR3 is CASSQGTRTSGGVMGETQYF.

This chain connects TRBV5-1 to TRBJ1-4. Germline CDR1 is SGHRS and CDR2 is YFSETQ. This CDR3 spans 15 amino acids. CDR3 amino acids: CASSLNLRADEKLFF.

This sequence joins TRBV20-1 and TRBJ2-7; without DNA, the TCRdb call of TRBD2 cannot be checked. The V gene's germline CDR1 is DFQATT and CDR2 SNEGSKA (reference sequence). This CDR3 is built from 14 residues. The CDR3 sequence is CSVGGASLAYEQYF.

The chain has TRBV18 and TRBJ2-3; checking the TCRdb D call of TRBD2 is not possible without DNA. Germline CDR1 reads KGHSH; CDR2 reads LQKENI. CDR3 length: 13 amino acids. Here the CDR3 reads CASSLRGGDTQYF.

The rearrangement uses TRBV6-1 and TRBJ2-5; TCRdb lists TRBD1, though no DNA is available to test this call. The CDR3 loop spans 16 amino acids. Germline V gene lookup returns CDR1 MNHNS and CDR2 SASEGT. The CDR3 loop reads CASSPDHGLSFETQYF.

The V gene is TRBV7-9, the J gene TRBJ2-1. CDR1 is SEHNR and CDR2 is FQNEAQ in the germline V gene (reference sequence). The CDR3 totals 14 residues. The CDR3 is CASSLGFAYNEQFF.

This chain uses TRBV7-9 with TRBJ1-4; with no DNA, the TCRdb D assignment of TRBD1 cannot be verified. The CDR3 sequence is 16 residues long. Germline V gives CDR1 SEHNR, CDR2 FQNEAQ (reference sequence). CDR3 in amino acids: CASSLSPGGGVEKLFF. The full variable domain, in which reference TRBV7-9 and TRBJ1-4 provide the parts outside the CDR3, is DTGVSQNPRHKITKRGQNVTFRCDPISEHNRLYWYRQTLGQGPEFLTYFQNEAQLEKSRLLSDRFSAERPKGSFSTLEIQRTEQGDSAMYLCASSLSPGGGVEKLFFGSGTQLSVL.

The J gene is TRBJ1-5, the V gene TRBV4-1; the D gene TCRdb calls, TRBD1, cannot be checked with no DNA. The CDR3 is 15 residues long. Per the germline V gene, CDR1 is MGHRA and CDR2 is YSYEKL. CDR3 amino acids: CASSHSGQDNQPQHF.

This chain's CDR3 is CASSQDRGGTYYEQYF. The chain carries TRBV4-3 and TRBJ2-7; TCRdb lists TRBD1, though no DNA is available to test this call. Germline CDR1 LGHNA, CDR2 YSLEER. The CDR3 spans 16 residues.